This paragraph covers one TCR beta chain sequence. Assay: immunoSEQ multiplex PCR; the TCRdb copy retains only in-frame clones and omits some. The table lists roughly 84,000 clones, just over 90% of them singletons. The CDR3 length is 20 residues. Trimming at V came to 4 bases and at J to 1 base, leaving 18 bases not matched to a gene. Germline V gene sequence: CDR1 SGHRS, CDR2 YFSETQ. The data stem from a study of T cell changes during pregnancy in multiple sclerosis. This sequence joins TRBV5-1 and TRBJ2-1, with 9 bases aligning to TRBD2. This specimen consisted of peripheral blood, obtained in the third trimester of pregnancy. This sequence originates from a female donor in good health, enrolled as a control in a pregnancy study. CDR3 amino acids: CASSPGGYSGSGSSYNEQFF. The CDR3 bases are TGCGCCAGCAGCCCGGGAGGGTATAGCGGGAGCGGTAGTTCCTACAATGAGCAGTTCTTC. The full variable domain, its missing parts supplied by reference TRBV5-1 and TRBJ2-1, is KAGVTQTPRYLIKTRGQQVTLSCSPISGHRSVSWYQQTPGQGLQFLFEYFSETQRNKGNFPGRFSGRQFSNSRSEMNVSTLELGDSALYLCASSPGGYSGSGSSYNEQFFGPGTRLTVL.